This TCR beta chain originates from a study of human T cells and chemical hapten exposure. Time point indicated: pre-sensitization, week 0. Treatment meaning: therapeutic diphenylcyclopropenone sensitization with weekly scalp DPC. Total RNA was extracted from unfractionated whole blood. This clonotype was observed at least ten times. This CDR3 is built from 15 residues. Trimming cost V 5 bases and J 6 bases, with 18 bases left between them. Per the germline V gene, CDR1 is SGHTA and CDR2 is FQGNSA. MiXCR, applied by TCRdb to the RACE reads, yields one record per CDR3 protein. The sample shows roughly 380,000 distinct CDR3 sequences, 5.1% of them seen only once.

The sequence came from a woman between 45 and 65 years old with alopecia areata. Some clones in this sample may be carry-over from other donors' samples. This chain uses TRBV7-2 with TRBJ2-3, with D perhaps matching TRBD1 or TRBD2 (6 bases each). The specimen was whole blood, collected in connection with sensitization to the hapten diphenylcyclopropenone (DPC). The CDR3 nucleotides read TGTGCCAGCAGCCCGTACGGGGGCCATCAGGATACGCAGTATTTT. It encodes CASSPYGGHQDTQYF.